These 22 T cell receptor beta chains share one sample of origin, sequenced in a study of identical twins (dated by TCRdb to 2016 to 2017). Library creation used 5' RACE. Instrument used: Illumina HiSeq 2000. In TCRdb, the public reads were trimmed at Q25 with fastp and aligned with MiXCR, with productive beta chains retained. Under each unique CDR3 protein, matching rows form one entry showing the most common genes and DNA. The sample table records about 810,000 distinct CDR3 sequences; 9% to 15% of these occur just once. The top ten constitute roughly 1.5% of the sample. These data were also reused for a study on yellow fever vaccine responses in identical twins.

The sample comprised PBMCs. The receptors were gathered from a woman aged 18-29 years in good health.

The chain combines TRBV11-2 with TRBJ2-1; D possibly corresponds to TRBD1 (5 bases). Trimming removed 4 bases from V and 5 bases from J, with 15 bases in between. Germline assignment: CDR1 SGHAT and CDR2 FQNNGV. The CDR3 is made up of 15 amino acids. This CDR3 is CASSSPGKVDNEQFF. CDR3 bases: TGTGCCAGCAGCTCGCCAGGGAAGGTTGACAATGAGCAGTTCTTC.

The V and J genes are TRBV20-1 and TRBJ1-1, with TRBD1 matching over 7 bases. The V gene end was trimmed by 5 bases and the J gene end by 4 bases; junction bases not matched to a gene: 7. The CDR3 totals 13 residues. Germline V gene lookup returns CDR1 DFQATT and CDR2 SNEGSKA (reference sequence). CDR3 DNA sequence: TGCAGTGCTGAAAGACAGGGTCCCACTGAAGCTTTCTTT. Amino acid sequence: CSAERQGPTEAFF.

This clonotype has only a few counts. The CDR3 loop reads CSVEMVDSYNEQFF. CDR3 nucleotides: TGCAGCGTTGAAATGGTGGACAGCTACAATGAGCAGTTCTTC. The chain links TRBV29-1 to TRBJ2-1, with D possibly TRBD1 on 6 matching bases. Trimming took off 2 bases at V and 3 bases at J, with 11 bases between the two ends. The CDR3 is made up of 14 amino acids. Per the germline V gene, CDR1 is SQVTM and CDR2 is ANQGSEA.

This clonotype was counted between two and nine times. This chain links TRBV3-1 with TRBJ1-5, with D possibly TRBD1 on 6 matching bases. Germline assignment: CDR1 LGHDT and CDR2 YNNKEL (reference sequence). The CDR3 totals 16 residues. Trimming shortened V by 1 base and J by 10 bases, and 20 bases separated the two germline ends. CDR3 sequence reads: CASSQGVPTGNRPQHF. CDR3 DNA sequence: TGTGCCAGCAGCCAAGGGGTCCCGACAGGTAATCGACCCCAGCATTTT.

The sample holds many counts of this clonotype. The J gene is TRBJ2-2, the V gene TRBV12-3 or TRBV12-4, with 7 bases lining up with TRBD1. V shed 2 bases, J shed 7 bases, and the junction held 4 bases outside the gene matches. The CDR3 contains 14 residues. The CDR3 region has the DNA TGTGCCAGCAGTTTATTTGCAGGGGGCGGGGAGCTGTTTTTT. Amino acids: CASSLFAGGGELFF.

The V and J genes are TRBV9 and TRBJ1-5; 8 bases align to TRBD1. V dropped 6 bases and J dropped 2; count of bases not matched to a gene: 10. The CDR3 totals 16 residues. The germline CDR1 and CDR2 sequences are SGDLS and YYNGEE. CDR3 coding DNA: TGTGCCAGCAACCCGGACAGGGCTGAGGGCAATCAGCCCCAGCATTTT. Protein sequence: CASNPDRAEGNQPQHF.

This clonotype has only a few counts. The genes are TRBV7-8 and TRBJ2-2; 8 bases agree with TRBD2. The length of the CDR3 is 17 residues. The J segment lost 5 bases and the V segment lost 2 bases, leaving 10 bases of the junction unmatched. In germline, CDR1 is SGHVS, CDR2 FQNEAQ. Here the CDR3 DNA reads TGTGCCAGCAGCTTATTGCGGGGGGCTGCCAGGACCGGGGAGCTGTTTTTT. Translated: CASSLLRGAARTGELFF.

V and J are TRBV24-1 and TRBJ1-5, with a possible D match to TRBD1 (5 bases). CDR3 length equals 15 residues. Germline lookup yields CDR1 KGHDR and CDR2 SFDVKD. The V end was cut by 3 bases, the J end by 4 bases, with 12 bases between. DNA of the CDR3: TGTGCCACCAGTGATAGGAGGGGCCCGAATCAGCCCCAGCATTTT. Protein: CATSDRRGPNQPQHF.

This clonotype was seen only a few times. The chain employs TRBV6-1 and TRBJ2-3, with D perhaps matching TRBD1 (5 bases). The germline gives CDR1 MNHNS, CDR2 SASEGT. This CDR3 spans 16 amino acids. The V and J ends lost 8 bases and 1 base respectively, with 19 bases between them. This chain's CDR3 is CASDRGVGHGTDTQYF. CDR3 in DNA: TGTGCCAGCGATAGGGGCGTTGGGCACGGCACAGATACGCAGTATTTT.

The rearrangement uses TRBV10-3 and TRBJ1-2, with 7 bases aligning to TRBD1. CDR3 length: 13 residues. Germline loops: CDR1 ENHRY, CDR2 SYGVKD. V gave up 7 bases and J gave up 6 bases; unmatched junction bases: 8. CDR3 nucleotide sequence: TGTGCCATCACCCCGACAGGGTCCCATGGCTACACCTTC. As protein: CAITPTGSHGYTF.

The chain carries TRBV5-1 and TRBJ1-1; D possibly corresponds to TRBD1 (6 bases). The germline V gene encodes CDR1 SGHRS and CDR2 YFSETQ. The germline V and J ends were trimmed by 0 bases and 7 bases, with 13 bases remaining between them. The CDR3 contains 14 residues. Here the CDR3 DNA reads TGCGCCAGCAGCTTGGTGTCAGGGGCTGGTGAAGCTTTCTTT. It yields the protein CASSLVSGAGEAFF.

The J gene is TRBJ2-7, the V gene TRBV20-1; 9 positions match TRBD1. After removal of 3 bases from V and 3 bases from J, the junction contained 6 bases not matched to a gene. The CDR3 is 14 amino acids. Per germline, CDR1 DFQATT and CDR2 SNEGSKA (reference sequence). The CDR3 DNA reads as TGCAGTGCTAGGCCCCCGGACAGGGGCTACGAGCAGTACGTC. This sequence encodes CSARPPDRGYEQYV.

This clonotype was seen a few times. The chain employs TRBV7-9 and TRBJ1-2; no clear D. This CDR3 comprises 14 residues. With 6 bases removed from V and 4 bases from J, the gap between germline ends came to 15 bases. Germline-derived CDR1 and CDR2 are SEHNR and FQNEAQ (reference sequence). CDR3: CASSSTVSLYGYTF. CDR3 nucleotides: TGTGCCAGCAGTTCCACCGTCAGCCTCTATGGCTACACCTTC. The whole variable domain, filled in from reference TRBV7-9 and TRBJ1-2, reads DTGVSQNPRHKITKRGQNVTFRCDPISEHNRLYWYRQTLGQGPEFLTYFQNEAQLEKSRLLSDRFSAERPKGSFSTLEIQRTEQGDSAMYLCASSSTVSLYGYTFGSGTRLTVV.

This clonotype was seen only a few times. This rearrangement joins TRBV29-1 to TRBJ2-5, with 7 bases fitting TRBD2. The CDR3 loop spans 13 amino acids. The germline CDR1 and CDR2 sequences are SQVTM and ANQGSEA. The junction had 6 bases not matched to a gene; V was cut back by 6 bases and J by 2 bases. The CDR3 nucleotides are TGCAGCGTCGTCCGGGACTATCAAGAGACCCAGTACTTC. It codes for CSVVRDYQETQYF.

The gene calls are TRBV11-2 and TRBJ1-6, with D uncertain. Trimming stripped 0 bases from V and 8 bases from J, with 11 bases between. The CDR3 totals 15 residues. Germline CDR1 is SGHAT and CDR2 is FQNNGV. The CDR3 sequence: CASSLDPGGYSPLHF. For the CDR3, the DNA is TGTGCCAGCAGCTTAGATCCAGGAGGGTATTCACCCCTCCACTTT.

The V call is TRBV5-1, the J call TRBJ2-3; TRBD2 agrees at 8 bases. V lost 0 bases to trimming and J lost 1 base; unmatched junction nucleotides: 10. The CDR3 spans 18 residues. CDR1 and CDR2 from the germline V gene are SGHRS and YFSETQ. CDR3: CASSLAGGGNQGTDTQYF. The CDR3 coding sequence is TGCGCCAGCAGCTTGGCCGGGGGGGGTAACCAGGGCACAGATACGCAGTATTTT.

This clonotype was counted between two and nine times. The chain employs TRBV27 and TRBJ2-1; D unclear. The CDR3 extends over 16 amino acids. V lost 0 bases and J lost 0, with 9 bases in between. Germline V gene sequence: CDR1 MNHEY, CDR2 SMNVEV (reference sequence). As DNA, the CDR3 is TGTGCCAGCAGTTTATCAGCGATTAGCTCCTACAATGAGCAGTTCTTC. Amino acids: CASSLSAISSYNEQFF.

Ten or more counts support this clonotype. The chain has TRBV24-1 and TRBJ2-2, with a weak D call TRBD1 (6 bases). The CDR3 extends over 14 amino acids. With 3 bases removed from V and 4 bases from J, the gap between germline ends came to 8 bases. CDR1 and CDR2 (germline): KGHDR, SFDVKD. This CDR3 reads CATSDTGRTGELFF. In DNA, the CDR3 is TGTGCCACCAGTGATACAGGGCGCACCGGGGAGCTGTTTTTT.

This sequence joins TRBV29-1 and TRBJ2-7; 8 bases are shared with TRBD1. V was pared by 6 bases and J by 0 bases, with 4 bases of the junction left unmatched. Germline CDR1 is SQVTM and CDR2 is ANQGSEA. This CDR3 has 13 amino acids. DNA of the CDR3: TGCAGCGTGGGGGGACAGGCCTCCTACGAGCAGTACTTC. Protein: CSVGGQASYEQYF.

This clonotype occurred a few times. The rearrangement links TRBV4-1 to TRBJ2-2; TRBD2 might be the D (5 bases). Per germline, CDR1 MGHRA and CDR2 YSYEKL. V was trimmed by 4 bases and J by 0 bases, leaving 15 bases between them. This CDR3 spans 17 amino acids. The CDR3 nucleotides read TGCGCCAGCAGCCCCGGGGTATGGGCGGCGAACACCGGGGAGCTGTTTTTT. Protein sequence: CASSPGVWAANTGELFF.

The rearrangement links TRBV19 to TRBJ2-2; 9 nucleotides line up with TRBD1. The CDR3 extends over 16 amino acids. V dropped 2 bases and J dropped 4; count of bases not matched to a gene: 5. Germline V gives CDR1 LNHDA, CDR2 SQIVND (reference sequence). The CDR3 bases are TGTGCCAGTAGTATAAAAGGGACAGGGTCCACCGGGGAGCTGTTTTTT. Translating gives CASSIKGTGSTGELFF.

At least ten counts were recorded for this clonotype. The J gene is TRBJ2-1, the V gene TRBV12-3 or TRBV12-4; 8 nucleotides line up with TRBD2. The CDR3 is 17 residues long. J was trimmed by 4 bases and V by 3 bases; bases with no gene match: 11. The CDR3, as DNA: TGTGCCAGCAGTTTTCTTTTATTGGCGGGAGGATACAATGAGCAGTTCTTC. As protein: CASSFLLLAGGYNEQFF.